This T cell receptor beta chain originates from a study of cytomegalovirus exposure and HLA in healthy donors. In the study overall: Among the 370 or so donors who were genotyped, 81% fell in the genetic ancestry cluster that is associated with self-reported Caucasian donors.

CDR3 size: 14 residues. In germline, CDR1 is LGHNA, CDR2 YNFKEQ. The germline V and J ends were trimmed by 2 bases and 4 bases, with 10 bases remaining between them. PCR used 60 Vbeta primers and 13 Jbeta primers. The method was immunoSEQ multiplex PCR; TCRdb's version includes in-frame clones alone and lacks a portion of them. The table has about 140,000 clones, roughly 80% seen once. Study-wide results and caveats: Some V segments, including TRBV6-2 and TRBV6-3, were excluded as indistinguishable. It was reported that TCR beta sequences correctly inferred the HLA-A and HLA-B alleles for most subjects. Presence/absence analyses supposed approximately even sequencing depth among donors.

As concerns this clone: Its antigen is currently unknown.

V usage is TRBV4-2 and J usage is TRBJ2-3; a weak D match, TRBD1 (5 bases). Sequencing was carried out using PBMCs. The clonotype was recovered from a female donor in good health and CMV-seronegative. CDR3 region: CASSQSRVSDTQYF. The CDR3 DNA is TGTGCCAGCAGCCAATCCAGGGTTTCAGATACGCAGTATTTT.